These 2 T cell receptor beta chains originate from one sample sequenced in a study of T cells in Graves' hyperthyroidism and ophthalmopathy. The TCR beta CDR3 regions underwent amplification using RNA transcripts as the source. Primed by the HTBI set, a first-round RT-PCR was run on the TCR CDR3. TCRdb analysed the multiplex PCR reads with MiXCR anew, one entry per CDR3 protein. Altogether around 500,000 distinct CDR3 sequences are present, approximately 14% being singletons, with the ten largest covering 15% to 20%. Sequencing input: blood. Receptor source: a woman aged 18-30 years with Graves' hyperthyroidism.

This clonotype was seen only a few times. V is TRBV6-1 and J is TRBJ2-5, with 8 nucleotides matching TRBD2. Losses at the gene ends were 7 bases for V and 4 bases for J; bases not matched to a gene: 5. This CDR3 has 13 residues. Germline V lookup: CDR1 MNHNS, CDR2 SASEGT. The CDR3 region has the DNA TGTGCCAGCACCAGAGCGGGAGTAGAGACCCAGTACTTC. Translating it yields CASTRAGVETQYF.

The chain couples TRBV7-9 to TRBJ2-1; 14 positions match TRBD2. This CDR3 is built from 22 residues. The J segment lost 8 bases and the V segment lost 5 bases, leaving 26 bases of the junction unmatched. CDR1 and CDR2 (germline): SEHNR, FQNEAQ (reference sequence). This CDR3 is CASSLPSIQGGGTSGSYDEQFF. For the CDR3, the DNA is TGTGCCAGCAGCCTTCCCTCCATTCAAGGTGGGGGGACTAGCGGGAGTTATGATGAGCAGTTCTTC.